Following are 32 T cell receptor beta chains from one sample sequenced in a study of T cell clonality in common variable immunodeficiency. The method was immunoSEQ multiplex PCR; TCRdb's version includes in-frame clones alone and lacks a portion of them. This repertoire holds roughly 28,000 clones, and none appear only once. The sample consisted of peripheral blood mononuclear cells. The receptors come from a person between 18 and 75 years old in good health.

There are many counts of this clone. The read comes to an end 3 residues before the CDR3 does, leaving the germline J gene to fill in the end. The V call is TRBV4-2, the J call TRBJ1-5; D unclear. The CDR3 has 14 residues. The V gene lost 2 bases and the J gene lost 1 base, with 6 bases spanning the gap. In germline, CDR1 is LGHNA, CDR2 YNFKEQ. CDR3 bases read: TGTGCCAGCAGCCAAAGTCAGAGCAATCAGCCC. Protein sequence: CASSQSQSNQP. In full, the CDR3 is CASSQSQSNQPQHF.

Ten or more counts support this clone. The read ends 3 residues before the CDR3 terminus; that terminus is restored from the germline J gene. The genes are TRBV14 and TRBJ1-4, with a weak D call TRBD1 (6 bases). With 0 bases removed from V and 8 bases from J, the gap between germline ends came to 13 bases. The CDR3 is 15 amino acids. Germline V gene sequence: CDR1 SGHDN, CDR2 FVKESK. The chain's CDR3 is CASSQEDSWREKLFF. The covered CDR3 bases are TGTGCCAGCAGCCAAGAGGACAGTTGGAGGGAAAAA.

This clone appeared many times. The CDR3 end is not reached by the read, which stops 3 residues before it; the germline J gene fills it in. The gene calls are TRBV5-1 and TRBJ2-1; 15 nucleotides agree with TRBD2. Per the germline V gene, CDR1 is SGHRS and CDR2 is YFSETQ. This CDR3 region has 16 residues. The V and J ends lost 3 bases and 8 bases, in that order; junction bases with no gene match: 6. This CDR3 is CASSSSGLAGGYEQFF. The DNA read from the CDR3 is TGCGCCAGCAGCTCGTCGGGACTAGCGGGGGGATATGAG.

This clone has at least ten counts. Coverage ceases 3 residues before the CDR3 finishes, and the germline J gene fills in the end. Distinct nucleotide sequences in the sample also encode this CDR3. The chain joins TRBV20-1 to TRBJ2-4; D gene uncertain. Trimming took 0 bases from V and 5 from J, leaving 8 bases between them. The CDR3 is 13 amino acids. CDR1 DFQATT and CDR2 SNEGSKA come from the germline V gene (reference sequence). CDR3 DNA (partial): TGCAGTGCTAGAGATCAAATTCAAAACATT. Translated, it gives CSARDQIQNI. The full CDR3 reads CSARDQIQNIQYF.

On this clone: Read data end 3 residues before the CDR3 end; the end is taken from the germline J gene. The V gene is TRBV7-3, the J gene TRBJ2-1, with a weak D call TRBD1 (5 bases). V gave up 1 base and J gave up 5 bases, with 27 bases separating them. This CDR3 has 20 residues. Per the germline V gene, CDR1 is SGHTA and CDR2 is FQGTGA. CDR3 bases read: TGTGCCAGCAGCTTAAGTAGTATGTTGGGCGGCAGGGATCAGGACAATGAG. Its protein is CASSLSSMLGGRDQDNE. From start to end, the CDR3 is CASSLSSMLGGRDQDNEQFF.

About this clone: With the read ending 3 residues before the CDR3 end, the germline J gene is used to fill in that end. V gene TRBV7-2 combines with J gene TRBJ2-2; 10 nucleotides agree with TRBD1. Germline V gene sequence: CDR1 SGHTA, CDR2 FQGNSA. CDR3 size: 14 residues. The CDR3 sequence: CASSYRDRGSPLFF. The sequenced CDR3 bases are TGTGCCAGCAGCTACCGGGACAGGGGTTCACCG. The full variable domain, its missing parts supplied by reference TRBV7-2 and TRBJ2-2, is GAGVSQSPSNKVTEKGKDVELRCDPISGHTALYWYRQSLGQGLEFLIYFQGNSAPDKSGLPSDRFSAERTGGSVSTLTIQRTQQEDSAVYLCASSYRDRGSPLFFGEGSRLTVL.

This clone was observed many times. The read gets to within 3 residues of the CDR3 end, and the germline J gene fills in the rest. V usage is TRBV7-2 and J usage is TRBJ2-7; 7 nucleotides align to TRBD1. Germline V gene lookup returns CDR1 SGHTA and CDR2 FQGNSA. Losses at the gene ends were 7 bases for V and 4 bases for J; bases not matched to a gene: 10. This CDR3 spans 14 amino acids. The DNA read from the CDR3 is TGTGCCAGCACCGTAGGGGGCGCTTTGTACGAG. It translates to CASTVGGALYE. The full CDR3 reads CASTVGGALYEQYF.

This clone was recorded many times. The CDR3 end lies 3 residues beyond the end of the read and is filled in from the germline J gene. The rearrangement joins TRBV18 to TRBJ1-4; TRBD1 is a possible D gene (6 bases). Trimming shortened V by 5 bases and J by 5 bases, and 18 bases separated the two germline ends. Germline V gene sequence: CDR1 KGHSH, CDR2 LQKENI. The CDR3 consists of 16 residues. The CDR3 DNA, read in part, is TGTGCCAGCTCAGCAGTTTCCGGGACAAAGAATGAAAAA. This codes for CASSAVSGTKNEK. The whole CDR3 protein reads CASSAVSGTKNEKLFF.

This clone was seen at least ten times. An end of the junction does not agree with germline; a read error may underlie this. The read halts 3 residues ahead of the CDR3 end, with the missing end drawn from the germline J gene. This chain joins TRBV4-2 and TRBJ2-6, with no clear D. This CDR3 is 17 amino acids long. Germline CDR1 is LGHNA and CDR2 is YNFKEQ. Partial CDR3 DNA: TGCGCCAGCAGCCAAGAAGTAGAGTTCTCTGGGGCCAACGTC. Translated, it gives CASSQEVEFSGANV. The full CDR3 is CASSQEVEFSGANVLTF.

This clone was found many times. The read falls 3 residues short of the CDR3 end, and the missing part is taken from the germline J gene. The chain combines TRBV7-9 with TRBJ1-1; the D gene is possibly TRBD1 (5 bases). This CDR3 is 14 amino acids long. Trimming cost V 3 bases and J 1 base, with 9 bases left between them. Germline V gene sequence: CDR1 SEHNR, CDR2 FQNEAQ (reference sequence). Here the CDR3 reads CASSFQGENTEAFF. Incomplete CDR3 DNA: TGTGCCAGCAGCTTCCAGGGAGAGAACACTGAA.

This clone was seen at least ten times. The read terminates 3 residues ahead of where the CDR3 ends, so the germline J gene completes it. This sequence joins TRBV7-3 and TRBJ2-1, with 10 positions matching TRBD2. The V gene's germline CDR1 is SGHTA and CDR2 FQGTGA. V lost 3 bases, J lost 6 bases, and 5 bases stayed unmatched. The CDR3 covers 15 residues. The CDR3 sequence is CASSFYGTSANEQFF. The CDR3 DNA, read in part, is TGTGCCAGCAGCTTCTACGGGACTAGCGCCAATGAG.

This clone was found many times. The observed sequence ends 3 residues before the CDR3 terminus, with the missing tail filled in from the germline J gene. The chain carries TRBV7-3 and TRBJ2-6; 9 positions match TRBD2. Germline CDR1 reads SGHTA; CDR2 reads FQGTGA. This CDR3 has 18 amino acids. The J segment lost 0 bases and the V segment lost 3 bases, leaving 6 bases of the junction unmatched. The CDR3 DNA, read in part, is TGTGCCAGCAGCTTGGGTCCGGGACTAGCCTCTGGGGCCAACGTC. Amino acid sequence: CASSLGPGLASGANV. The whole CDR3 is CASSLGPGLASGANVLTF.

This clone was recorded at least ten times. The CDR3 end lies 3 residues beyond the end of the read and is filled in from the germline J gene. The rearrangement joins TRBV19 to TRBJ1-5; a weak D match, TRBD1 (5 bases). Germline V CDR1 and CDR2: LNHDA, SQIVND (reference sequence). The CDR3 has 13 amino acids. V was shortened by 8 bases and J by 0 bases, with 8 bases between the two germline ends. The CDR3 protein is CASLGHSNQPQHF. Incomplete CDR3 DNA: TGTGCCAGTCTAGGACATAGCAATCAGCCC.

The sample holds many counts of this clone. The read falls 3 residues short of the CDR3 end, and the missing part is taken from the germline J gene. V usage is TRBV20-1 and J usage is TRBJ1-2, with 8 positions matching TRBD1. Germline CDR1 reads DFQATT; CDR2 reads SNEGSKA (reference sequence). CDR3 size: 14 residues. V gave up 5 bases and J gave up 6 bases; unmatched junction bases: 11. CDR3 sequence: CSAGSQGGPDGYTF. The part of the CDR3 DNA that was read is TGCAGTGCTGGCTCACAGGGGGGGCCCGATGGC.

This clone was detected many times. The CDR3 goes on 3 residues after the read ends, and that part is filled in from the germline J gene. V gene TRBV7-8 combines with J gene TRBJ2-1; a weak D match, TRBD1 (5 bases). The CDR3 length is 15 residues. V lost 2 bases, J lost 7 bases, and 15 bases lay in between. Germline CDR1 and CDR2: SGHVS and FQNEAQ. The covered CDR3 bases are TGTGCCAGCAGCTTAAGGTCGGACACCCAAAATGAG. Translating gives CASSLRSDTQNE. The whole CDR3 region reads CASSLRSDTQNEQFF.

This clone was detected many times. The sequenced fragment ends 3 residues before the CDR3 boundary, so the rest is inferred from the germline J gene. The chain uses TRBV19 and TRBJ1-1; 7 bases match TRBD1. The CDR3 runs 15 residues. Germline CDR1 and CDR2: LNHDA and SQIVND (reference sequence). V shed 5 bases and J 3 bases; nucleotides not matched to a gene: 9. The sequenced part of the CDR3 DNA is TGTGCCAGTAGTGTGGGACAGAAGGTTTACACTGAA. Translation gives CASSVGQKVYTE. The complete CDR3 sequence is CASSVGQKVYTEAFF.

A word on this clone: With the read ending 3 residues before the CDR3 end, the germline J gene is used to fill in that end. This chain connects TRBV7-9 to TRBJ1-5, with TRBD1 matching 7 bases. V dropped 5 bases and J dropped 7; count of bases not matched to a gene: 8. CDR1 and CDR2 from the germline V gene are SEHNR and FQNEAQ (reference sequence). The CDR3 loop spans 14 amino acids. The CDR3 DNA, read in part, is TGTGCCAGCAGCCCTTCGACAGGGTTCCAGCCC. Amino acid sequence: CASSPSTGFQP. Given in full, the CDR3 is CASSPSTGFQPQHF.

This clone was picked up many times. The CDR3 end is not reached by the read, which stops 3 residues before it; the germline J gene fills it in. The chain employs TRBV5-1 and TRBJ2-1; maybe TRBD2 (5 bases). The CDR3 covers 12 residues. Germline V CDR1 and CDR2: SGHRS, YFSETQ. V lost 4 bases and J lost 9, with 11 bases in between. The CDR3 protein is CASSRGVGEQFF. The CDR3 DNA, read in part, is TGCGCCAGCAGCCGGGGTGTGGGTGAG.

This clone has a count of ten or more. The missing CDR3 end, 3 residues past where the read stops, is filled in from the germline J gene. The chain uses TRBV18 and TRBJ1-4; D might be TRBD1 (5 bases). CDR1 and CDR2 from the germline V gene are KGHSH and LQKENI. Trimming pared 6 bases from V and 3 bases from J, leaving 11 bases between. The CDR3 consists of 14 residues. The CDR3 bases that were read are TGTGCCAGCTCGGCCAGCAGGGCTAATGAAAAA. Translating gives CASSASRANEK. The full CDR3 protein reads CASSASRANEKLFF.

This clone was counted at least ten times. The CDR3 end lies 3 residues beyond the end of the read and is filled in from the germline J gene. The chain has TRBV4-2 and TRBJ2-7, with 8 bases matching TRBD2. Germline V gives CDR1 LGHNA, CDR2 YNFKEQ. V trimming: 2 bases; J trimming: 2 bases; junction bases outside the gene matches: 8. CDR3 length: 16 amino acids. CDR3 amino acids: CASSQRTGGRTYEQYF. The part of the CDR3 DNA that was read is TGTGCCAGCAGCCAACGGACGGGGGGGCGAACCTACGAG.

This clone came up many times. The read halts 3 residues ahead of the CDR3 end, with the missing end drawn from the germline J gene. This chain links TRBV29-1 with TRBJ2-7; D call uncertain. Germline lookup yields CDR1 SQVTM and CDR2 ANQGSEA. The V and J ends lost 4 bases and 5 bases respectively, with 15 bases between them. The CDR3 extends over 13 amino acids. CDR3 amino acids: CSVARDERDEQYF. CDR3 DNA, as far as it was read: TGCAGCGTTGCCCGAGACGAGCGTGACGAG.

In this sample, this clone turned up many times. Here the CDR3 reads CAISEGDRVTHEQFF. The sequenced CDR3 bases are TGTGCCATCAGTGAAGGGGACAGAGTAACTCATGAG. The J gene is TRBJ2-1, the V gene TRBV10-3; TRBD1 agrees at 7 bases. Coverage ceases 3 residues before the CDR3 finishes, and the germline J gene fills in the end. Unmatched junction bases numbered 10, after V lost 3 bases and J lost 8 bases. From germline, CDR1 is ENHRY and CDR2 SYGVKD. CDR3 length equals 15 residues.

This clone was observed many times. The sequence runs out 3 residues before the end of the CDR3; the remainder is reconstructed from the germline J gene. This chain uses TRBV20-1 with TRBJ1-1, with 7 bases identical to TRBD1. J gave up 3 bases and V 2 bases, and 6 bases lay outside the gene matches. The germline CDR1 and CDR2 sequences are DFQATT and SNEGSKA (reference sequence). The CDR3 consists of 14 residues. The CDR3 here is CSARSGQRDTEAFF. CDR3 bases read: TGCAGTGCTAGATCGGGACAGAGGGACACTGAA.

Note on this clone: The CDR3 goes on 3 residues after the read ends, and that part is filled in from the germline J gene. This chain links TRBV5-1 with TRBJ1-5, with D perhaps TRBD1 (5 bases). In germline, CDR1 is SGHRS, CDR2 YFSETQ. Trimming took off 0 bases at V and 0 bases at J, with 7 bases between the two ends. The CDR3 is 15 residues long. The sequenced part of the CDR3 DNA is TGCGCCAGCAGCTTGGCAGGGAATAGCAATCAGCCC. This sequence encodes CASSLAGNSNQP. The whole CDR3 region reads CASSLAGNSNQPQHF.

Details on this clone: The read finishes 3 residues shy of the CDR3 end, and the germline J gene is used to complete it. The V gene is TRBV20-1, the J gene TRBJ2-7; 8 positions agree with TRBD1. There are 13 residues in the CDR3. Trimming took 4 bases from V and 6 from J; bases not matched to a gene: 8. The germline CDR1 and CDR2 sequences are DFQATT and SNEGSKA (reference sequence). Here the CDR3 reads CSATDRAFAEQYF. CDR3 DNA, as far as it was read: TGCAGTGCTACGGACAGGGCATTTGCCGAG.

In the case of this clone: The read terminates 3 residues before the CDR3 end, so the remaining end is supplied by the germline J gene. This rearrangement joins TRBV2 to TRBJ1-6; D is perhaps TRBD1 (6 bases). The CDR3 has 16 amino acids. The germline V gene has CDR1 SNHLY and CDR2 FYNNEI. Trimming stripped 3 bases from V and 6 bases from J, with 15 bases between. The CDR3 loop reads CASSDWRGQINSPLHF. The sequenced part of the CDR3 DNA is TGTGCCAGCAGTGATTGGCGGGGGCAGATTAATTCACCC.

This clone was detected many times. The observed sequence ends 3 residues before the CDR3 terminus, with the missing tail filled in from the germline J gene. The chain carries TRBV20-1 and TRBJ1-5, with D possibly matching TRBD1 (5 bases). CDR1 and CDR2 from the germline V gene are DFQATT and SNEGSKA (reference sequence). The CDR3 totals 14 residues. V lost 4 bases, J lost 6 bases, and 16 bases lay in between. The chain's CDR3 is CSANIGEFRQPQHF. CDR3 DNA, as far as it was read: TGCAGTGCTAACATAGGGGAGTTTCGTCAGCCC.

This clone has ten or more counts. The CDR3 end falls 3 residues outside the read, so it is completed with the germline J gene. The gene calls are TRBV5-6 and TRBJ1-2; D perhaps matches TRBD1 (6 bases). Trimming stripped 5 bases from V and 7 bases from J, with 15 bases between. This CDR3 has 13 amino acids. Germline V gene data show CDR1 as SGHDT and CDR2 as YYEEEE. The CDR3 here is CASSYREYGGYTF. The DNA read from the CDR3 is TGTGCCAGCAGTTACAGGGAGTATGGTGGC.

This clone was detected many times. The read gets to within 3 residues of the CDR3 end, and the germline J gene fills in the rest. V is TRBV6-2 or TRBV6-3 and J is TRBJ2-5, with D perhaps matching TRBD2 (7 bases). The CDR3 totals 13 residues. The germline CDR1 and CDR2 sequences are MNHEY and SVGEGT. V was pared by 5 bases and J by 6 bases, with 13 bases between. The CDR3 protein is CASSIGGRKTQYF. Incomplete CDR3 DNA: TGTGCCAGCAGTATCGGGGGGCGTAAGACC.

Comments on this clone: The DNA ends 3 residues before the CDR3 does, and the rest of the CDR3 is filled in from the germline J gene. The chain is built from TRBV6-2 or TRBV6-3 and TRBJ1-1, with 9 nucleotides matching TRBD1. CDR1 is MNHEY and CDR2 is SVGEGT in the germline V gene. V shed 0 bases and J 4 bases; nucleotides not matched to a gene: 3. CDR3 length: 15 amino acids. The CDR3 loop is CASSYSLTGGTEAFF. CDR3 DNA, as far as it was read: TGTGCCAGCAGTTACTCGCTGACAGGGGGCACTGAA.

In this sample, this clone turned up many times. The read finishes 3 residues shy of the CDR3 end, and the germline J gene is used to complete it. The V gene is TRBV2, the J gene TRBJ1-4; D might be TRBD1 (5 bases). Trimming took 1 base from V and 7 from J, leaving 10 bases between them. The CDR3 runs 14 residues. Germline values: CDR1 SNHLY, CDR2 FYNNEI. CDR3 DNA, as far as it was read: TGTGCCAGCAGTGAAGTGGCAGGGAGTGAAAAA. Protein product: CASSEVAGSEK. The entire CDR3 reads CASSEVAGSEKLFF.

This clone came up many times. Read data end 3 residues before the CDR3 end; the end is taken from the germline J gene. The chain employs TRBV5-5 and TRBJ2-5; tentatively, D is TRBD1 (7 bases). The V gene's germline CDR1 is SGHKS and CDR2 YYEKEE (reference sequence). The CDR3 is made up of 15 amino acids. Trimming removed 4 bases from V and 2 bases from J, with 15 bases in between. CDR3 DNA (partial): TGTGCCAGCAGCCAGGCGGGACAGAGTCAAGAGACC. Translating it yields CASSQAGQSQET. The entire CDR3 protein reads CASSQAGQSQETQYF.